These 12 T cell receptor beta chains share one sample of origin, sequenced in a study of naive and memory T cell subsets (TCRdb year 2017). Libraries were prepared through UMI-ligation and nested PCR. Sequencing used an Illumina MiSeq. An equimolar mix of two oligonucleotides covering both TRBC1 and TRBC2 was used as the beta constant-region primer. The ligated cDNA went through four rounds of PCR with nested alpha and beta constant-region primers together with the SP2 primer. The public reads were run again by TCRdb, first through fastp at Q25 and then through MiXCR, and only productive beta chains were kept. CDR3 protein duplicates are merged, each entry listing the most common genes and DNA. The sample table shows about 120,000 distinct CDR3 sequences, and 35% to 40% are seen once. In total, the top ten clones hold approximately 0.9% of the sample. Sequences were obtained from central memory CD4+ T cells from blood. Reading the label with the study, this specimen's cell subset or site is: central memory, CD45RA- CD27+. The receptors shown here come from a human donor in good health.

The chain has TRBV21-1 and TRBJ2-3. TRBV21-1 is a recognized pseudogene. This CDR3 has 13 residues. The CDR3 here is CASSEVSTDTQYF. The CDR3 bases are TGTGCCAGCAGCGAGGTTAGCACAGATACGCAGTATTTT.

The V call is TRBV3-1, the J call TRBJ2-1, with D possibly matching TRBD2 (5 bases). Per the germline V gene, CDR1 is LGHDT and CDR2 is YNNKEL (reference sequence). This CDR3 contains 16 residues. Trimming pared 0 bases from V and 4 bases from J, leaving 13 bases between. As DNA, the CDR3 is TGTGCCAGCAGCCAAGATAGGCGGGTTTGGTACAATGAGCAGTTCTTC. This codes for CASSQDRRVWYNEQFF.

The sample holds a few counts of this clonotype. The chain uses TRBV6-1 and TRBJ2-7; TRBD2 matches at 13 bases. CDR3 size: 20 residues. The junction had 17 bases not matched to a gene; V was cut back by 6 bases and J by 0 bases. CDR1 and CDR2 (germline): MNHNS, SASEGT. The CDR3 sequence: CASRRSPGLAGLASSYEQYF. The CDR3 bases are TGTGCCAGCAGAAGATCACCGGGACTAGCGGGGCTAGCCAGCTCCTACGAGCAGTACTTC.

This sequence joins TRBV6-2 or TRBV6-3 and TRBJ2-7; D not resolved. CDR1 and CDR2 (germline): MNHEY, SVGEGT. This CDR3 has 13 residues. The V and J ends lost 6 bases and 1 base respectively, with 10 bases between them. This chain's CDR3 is CASSPVGSYEQYF. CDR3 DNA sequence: TGTGCCAGCAGCCCCGTGGGGTCCTACGAGCAGTACTTC.

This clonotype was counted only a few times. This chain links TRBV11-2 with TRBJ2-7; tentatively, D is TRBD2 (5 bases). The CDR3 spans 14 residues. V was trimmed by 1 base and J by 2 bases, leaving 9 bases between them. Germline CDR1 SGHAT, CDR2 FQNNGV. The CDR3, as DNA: TGTGCCAGCAGCTTAGGAGGGCCAGCCTACGAGCAGTACTTC. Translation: CASSLGGPAYEQYF. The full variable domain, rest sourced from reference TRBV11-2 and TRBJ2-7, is EAGVAQSPRYKIIEKRQSVAFWCNPISGHATLYWYQQILGQGPKLLIQFQNNGVVDDSQLPKDRFSAERLKGVDSTLKIQPAKLEDSAVYLCASSLGGPAYEQYFGPGTRLTVT.

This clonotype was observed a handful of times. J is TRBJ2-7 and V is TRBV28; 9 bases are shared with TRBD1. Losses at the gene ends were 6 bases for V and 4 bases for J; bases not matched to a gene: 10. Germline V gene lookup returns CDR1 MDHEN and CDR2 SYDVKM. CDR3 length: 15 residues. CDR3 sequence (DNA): TGTGCCAGCAGCCTAACAGGGGGCACCGGGTACGAGCAGTACTTC. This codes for CASSLTGGTGYEQYF.

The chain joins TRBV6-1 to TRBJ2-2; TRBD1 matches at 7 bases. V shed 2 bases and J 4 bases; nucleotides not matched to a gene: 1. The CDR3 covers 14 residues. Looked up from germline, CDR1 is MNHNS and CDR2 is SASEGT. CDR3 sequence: CASSEQGVTGELFF. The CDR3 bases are TGTGCCAGCAGTGAACAGGGGGTCACCGGGGAGCTGTTTTTT.

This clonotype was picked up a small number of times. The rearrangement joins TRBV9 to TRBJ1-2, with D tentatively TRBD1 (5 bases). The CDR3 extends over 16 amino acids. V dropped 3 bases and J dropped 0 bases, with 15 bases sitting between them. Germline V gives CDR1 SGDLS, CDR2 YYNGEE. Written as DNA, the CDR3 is TGTGCCAGCAGCGAAGACCCGAGGGGAACTAACTATGGCTACACCTTC. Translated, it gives CASSEDPRGTNYGYTF.

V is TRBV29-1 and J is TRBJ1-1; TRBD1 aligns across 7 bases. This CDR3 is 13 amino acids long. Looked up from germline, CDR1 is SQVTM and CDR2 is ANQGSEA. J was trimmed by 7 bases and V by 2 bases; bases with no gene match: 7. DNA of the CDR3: TGCAGCGTTGAAAGTATAAACAGGGGTGAAGCTTTCTTT. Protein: CSVESINRGEAFF. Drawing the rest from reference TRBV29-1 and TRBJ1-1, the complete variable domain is SAVISQKPSRDICQRGTSLTIQCQVDSQVTMMFWYRQQPGQSLTLIATANQGSEATYESGFVIDKFPISRPNLTFSTLTVSNMSPEDSSIYLCSVESINRGEAFFGQGTRLTVV.

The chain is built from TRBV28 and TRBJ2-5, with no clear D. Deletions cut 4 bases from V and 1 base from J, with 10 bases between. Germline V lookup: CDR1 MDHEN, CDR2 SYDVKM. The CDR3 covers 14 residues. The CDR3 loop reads CASSSGPVQETQYF. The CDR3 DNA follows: TGTGCCAGCAGTTCCGGACCCGTCCAAGAGACCCAGTACTTC. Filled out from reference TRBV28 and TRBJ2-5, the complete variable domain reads DVKVTQSSRYLVKRTGEKVFLECVQDMDHENMFWYRQDPGLGLRLIYFSYDVKMKEKGDIPEGYSVSREKKERFSLILESASTNQTSMYLCASSSGPVQETQYFGPGTRLLVL.

The chain's CDR3 is CASSSHGRDLDTEAFF. The CDR3 DNA reads as TGTGCCAGCAGCTCCCACGGTCGGGATTTGGACACTGAAGCTTTCTTT. The chain recombines TRBV3-1 with TRBJ1-1; no clear D gene. V lost 5 bases and J lost 3, with 19 bases in between. Germline V gene data show CDR1 as LGHDT and CDR2 as YNNKEL (reference sequence). CDR3 size: 16 residues.

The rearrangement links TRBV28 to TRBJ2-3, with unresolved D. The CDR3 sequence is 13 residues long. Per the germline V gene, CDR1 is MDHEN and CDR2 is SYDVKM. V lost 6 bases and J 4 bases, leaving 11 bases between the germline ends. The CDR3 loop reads CASSPPGPDTQYF. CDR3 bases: TGTGCCAGCAGCCCCCCCGGCCCAGATACGCAGTATTTT.